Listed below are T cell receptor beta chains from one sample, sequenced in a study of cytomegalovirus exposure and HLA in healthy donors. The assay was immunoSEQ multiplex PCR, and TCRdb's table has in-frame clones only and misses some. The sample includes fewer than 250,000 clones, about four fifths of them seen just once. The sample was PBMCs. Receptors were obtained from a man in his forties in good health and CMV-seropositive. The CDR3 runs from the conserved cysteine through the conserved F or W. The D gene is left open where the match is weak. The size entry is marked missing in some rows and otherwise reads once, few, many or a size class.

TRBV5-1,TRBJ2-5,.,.,CASSLADIQWEVQETQYF,TGCGCCAGCAGCTTGGCCGATATACAGTGGGAGGTCCAAGAGACCCAGTACTTC
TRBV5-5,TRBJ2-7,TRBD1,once,CASSLARGNEQYF,TGTGCCAGCAGCTTGGCCAGGGGGAACGAGCAGTACTTC
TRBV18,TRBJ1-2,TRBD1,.,CASSQDRGWSYGYTF,TGTGCCAGCTCGCAAGACAGGGGATGGTCCTATGGCTACACCTTC
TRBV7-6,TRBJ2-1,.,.,CASSLDRRETGEQFF,TGTGCCAGCAGCTTAGATCGGCGGGAGACAGGTGAGCAGTTCTTC
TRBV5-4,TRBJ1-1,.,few,CASSSPPPVNTEAFF,TGTGCCAGCAGCTCACCTCCGCCGGTGAACACTGAAGCTTTCTTT
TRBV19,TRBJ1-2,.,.,CASTERGVYGYTF,TGTGCCAGTACCGAACGCGGGGTGTATGGCTACACCTTC
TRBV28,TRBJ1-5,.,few,CASSLIGEQPQHF,TGTGCCAGCAGTTTAATAGGGGAACAGCCCCAGCATTTT
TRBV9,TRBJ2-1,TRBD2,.,CASSVVAGGLRNEQFF,TGTGCCAGCAGCGTCGTAGCGGGAGGGCTTAGGAATGAGCAGTTCTTC
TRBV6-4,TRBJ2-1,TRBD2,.,CASRGLAGAGEQFF,TGTGCCAGCAGGGGACTAGCGGGAGCTGGGGAGCAGTTCTTC
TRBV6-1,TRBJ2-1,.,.,CASSPHGSSYNEQFF,TGTGCCAGCAGTCCACACGGGTCATCCTACAATGAGCAGTTCTTC
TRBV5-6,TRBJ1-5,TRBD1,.,CASSSKGGWDQPQHF,TGTGCCAGCAGCTCTAAAGGGGGCTGGGATCAGCCCCAGCATTTT
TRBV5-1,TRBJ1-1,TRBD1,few,CASSHGQGVLGTEAFF,TGCGCCAGCAGCCATGGACAGGGGGTATTGGGCACTGAAGCTTTCTTT
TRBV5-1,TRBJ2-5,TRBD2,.,CASSFRLAAQGETQYF,TGCGCCAGCAGCTTCAGACTAGCGGCCCAGGGAGAGACCCAGTACTTC
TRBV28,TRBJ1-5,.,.,CASSPGMFGNQPQHF,TGTGCCAGCAGCCCAGGGATGTTTGGCAATCAGCCCCAGCATTTT
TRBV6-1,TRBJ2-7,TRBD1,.,CASSGFAGTASYEQYF,TGTGCCAGCAGTGGATTTGCCGGGACAGCCTCCTACGAGCAGTACTTC
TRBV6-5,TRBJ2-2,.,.,CASSSGYSGELFF,TGTGCCAGCAGTTCAGGGTATTCCGGGGAGCTGTTTTTT
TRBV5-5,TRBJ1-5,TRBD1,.,CASSLAGQGREKPQHF,TGTGCCAGCAGCTTGGCGGGACAGGGTCGAGAGAAGCCCCAGCATTTT
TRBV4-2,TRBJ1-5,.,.,CASSPLRDQPQHF,TGTGCCAGCAGCCCCCTGCGGGATCAGCCCCAGCATTTT
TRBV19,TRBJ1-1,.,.,CASSIRGTEAFF,TGTGCCAGTAGTATACGGGGTACTGAAGCTTTCTTT
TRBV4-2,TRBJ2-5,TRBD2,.,CASSQDIWGLAGVGETQYF,TGTGCCAGCAGCCAAGATATTTGGGGACTAGCGGGAGTCGGAGAGACCCAGTACTTC
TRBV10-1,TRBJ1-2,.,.,CASSEGSYGYTF,TGCGCCAGCAGTGAGGGCAGCTATGGCTACACCTTC
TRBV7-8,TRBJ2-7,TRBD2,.,CASSLVLAGVGEQYF,TGTGCCAGCAGCTTAGTTTTAGCGGGAGTGGGAGAGCAGTACTTC
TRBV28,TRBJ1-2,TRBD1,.,CASSVSRGRNGYTF,TGTGCCAGCAGTGTCAGCAGGGGGCGAAATGGCTACACCTTC
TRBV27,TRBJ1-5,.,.,CASSLGGAAGNQPQHF,TGTGCCAGCAGTTTAGGGGGGGCAGCGGGCAATCAGCCCCAGCATTTT
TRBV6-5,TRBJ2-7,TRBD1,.,CASSRTGAYEQYF,TGTGCCAGCAGTAGGACAGGCGCCTACGAGCAGTACTTC
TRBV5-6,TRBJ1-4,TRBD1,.,CASSIRTGGHEKLFF,TGTGCCAGCAGCATACGGACAGGGGGGCATGAAAAACTGTTTTTT
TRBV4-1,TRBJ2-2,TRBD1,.,CASSQDRVPGELFF,TGCGCCAGCAGCCAGGACAGGGTCCCCGGGGAGCTGTTTTTT
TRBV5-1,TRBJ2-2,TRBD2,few,CASSSYVAGGNTGELFF,TGCGCCAGCAGCTCCTATGTAGCGGGAGGGAACACCGGGGAGCTGTTTTTT
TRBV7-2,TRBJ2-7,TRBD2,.,CASSLRVLASGAYEQYF,TGTGCCAGCAGCTTAAGAGTTTTGGCTAGCGGAGCCTACGAGCAGTACTTC
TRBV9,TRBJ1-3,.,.,CASSVAPGITGNTIYF,TGTGCCAGCAGCGTAGCGCCAGGTATTACTGGAAACACCATATATTTT
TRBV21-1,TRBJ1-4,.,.,CARRNRDEKLFF,TGTGCCAGAAGGAACAGGGATGAAAAACTGTTTTTT
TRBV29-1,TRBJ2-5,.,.,CSVGARGFQETQYF,TGCAGCGTTGGGGCCAGGGGATTCCAAGAGACCCAGTACTTC
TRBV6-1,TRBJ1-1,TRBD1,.,CASSAQGFAEAFF,TGTGCCAGCAGTGCACAGGGGTTCGCTGAAGCTTTCTTT
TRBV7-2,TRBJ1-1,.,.,CASSLWANTEAFF,TGTGCCAGCAGCTTATGGGCCAACACTGAAGCTTTCTTT
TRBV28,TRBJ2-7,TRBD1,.,CASTRRQGIQYF,TGTGCCAGCACCCGACGACAGGGAATCCAGTACTTC
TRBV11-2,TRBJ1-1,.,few,CASSIRSGGEAFF,TGTGCCAGCAGCATTCGATCAGGTGGTGAAGCTTTCTTT
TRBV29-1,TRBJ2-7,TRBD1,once,CSVGGTGSEQYF,TGCAGCGTGGGGGGGACAGGGAGTGAGCAGTACTTC
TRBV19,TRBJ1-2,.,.,CASSMKGQGYGYTF,TGTGCCAGTAGTATGAAGGGGCAGGGGTATGGCTACACCTTC
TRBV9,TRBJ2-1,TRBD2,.,CASSSRTSSYNEQFF,TGTGCCAGCAGCTCCCGGACTAGCAGTTACAATGAGCAGTTCTTC
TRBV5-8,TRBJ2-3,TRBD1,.,CASSLQGIGSTDTQYF,TGTGCCAGCAGCTTACAGGGGATAGGTAGCACAGATACGCAGTATTTT
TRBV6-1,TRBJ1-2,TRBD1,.,CASSPGTGTVYGYTF,TGTGCCAGCAGCCCAGGGACAGGGACTGTCTATGGCTACACCTTC
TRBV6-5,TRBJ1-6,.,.,CASSYGDNSPLHF,TGTGCCAGCAGTTATGGAGATAATTCACCCCTCCACTTT
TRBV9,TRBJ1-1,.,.,CASSSRPGTPNTEAFF,TGTGCCAGCAGCTCTCGTCCCGGGACACCGAACACTGAAGCTTTCTTT
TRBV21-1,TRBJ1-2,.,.,CASSRFSGTGDNYGYTF,TGTGCCAGCAGCAGATTCTCCGGGACAGGGGATAACTATGGCTACACCTTC
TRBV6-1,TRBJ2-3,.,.,CASSEWSGYEDTQYF,TGTGCCAGCAGTGAATGGAGCGGCTATGAGGATACGCAGTATTTT